A selection of T cell receptor beta chains follows, all from one sample in a study of long-term antiretroviral therapy in people with HIV. TCRdb's copy holds only in-frame clones and misses some; the assay was immunoSEQ multiplex PCR. Of some 23,000 clones listed, less than 80% are singletons. The sample in question was unsorted PBMCs, obtained 1.1 years before starting antiretroviral therapy. The origin of the receptors is a middle-aged woman with HIV. Both conserved end residues are part of each CDR3. D genes are given only for firm matches. Clone sizes are given selectively: once, few, many, or a class where the clone is expanded.

j_call v_call d_call clone_size cdr3_aa cdr3_nt
TRBJ1-2 TRBV7-2 . few CASSLGGEYGYTF TGTGCCAGCAGCTTAGGGGGGGAGTATGGCTACACCTTC
TRBJ2-1 TRBV7-9 TRBD2 once CASNPRGGNEQFF TGTGCCAGCAACCCGCGGGGGGGCAATGAGCAGTTCTTC
TRBJ2-4 TRBV9 . . CASSVDPGARNIQYF TGTGCCAGCAGCGTAGATCCGGGGGCCCGGAACATTCAGTACTTC
TRBJ2-3 TRBV5-4 TRBD2 . CASSRGLAGDTDTQYF TGTGCCAGCAGCAGGGGACTAGCGGGAGACACAGATACGCAGTATTTT
TRBJ2-7 TRBV29-1 . . CSVAGTEQEAFEQYF TGCAGCGTTGCGGGGACTGAGCAGGAGGCCTTTGAGCAGTACTTC
TRBJ1-2 TRBV27 . . CASSPWGTGGYTF TGTGCCAGCAGTCCGTGGGGGACGGGGGGCTACACCTTC
TRBJ2-5 TRBV10-3 . . CAISESPETQYF TGTGCCATCAGTGAGTCGCCCGAGACCCAGTACTTC
TRBJ2-5 TRBV7-9 . . CASSLESETQYF TGTGCCAGCAGCTTAGAGTCGGAGACCCAGTACTTC
TRBJ1-1 TRBV18 TRBD1 . CASSPSGQGMNTEAFF TGTGCCAGCTCACCTTCGGGACAGGGTATGAACACTGAAGCTTTCTTT
TRBJ1-2 TRBV5-5 TRBD1 . CASSLGGQGALGYTF TGTGCCAGCAGCTTGGGGGGACAGGGGGCGCTCGGCTACACCTTC
TRBJ1-1 TRBV25-1 . medium-sized CASSLGPLNTEAFF TGTGCCAGCAGTCTCGGCCCGCTGAACACTGAAGCTTTCTTT
TRBJ2-5 TRBV7-9 . . CASSVLGDQETQYF TGTGCCAGCAGCGTACTAGGGGACCAAGAGACCCAGTACTTC
TRBJ2-7 TRBV7-2 . medium-sized CASSQGDPGTPVLNEQYF TGTGCCAGCAGCCAGGGGGATCCCGGGACTCCAGTCCTGAACGAGCAGTACTTC
TRBJ1-5 TRBV11-2 TRBD1 . CASSLGDRGLGQPQHF TGTGCCAGCAGCTTAGGGGACAGGGGCTTAGGTCAGCCCCAGCATTTT
TRBJ2-7 TRBV18 . . CASSAGAGTNYEQYF TGTGCCAGCTCAGCGGGGGCCGGGACAAATTACGAGCAGTACTTC
TRBJ2-1 TRBV30 . . CAWSVLLGHSLPNEQFF TGTGCCTGGAGTGTACTTTTGGGACACTCACTACCTAATGAGCAGTTCTTC
TRBJ2-3 TRBV6-6 . . CASSYGDRDRTDTQYF TGTGCCAGCAGTTACGGAGATCGGGACCGCACAGATACGCAGTATTTT
TRBJ2-1 TRBV5-6 TRBD1 . CASSQGQGINEQFF TGTGCCAGCAGCCAGGGACAGGGGATCAATGAGCAGTTCTTC
TRBJ1-6 TRBV19 . once CASSIQGQDNSPLHF TGTGCCAGTAGTATACAGGGGCAGGATAATTCACCCCTCCACTTT
TRBJ2-3 TRBV5-4 . . CASSLDPRSYTDTQYF TGTGCCAGCAGCCTGGACCCGCGATCCTACACAGATACGCAGTATTTT
TRBJ2-4 TRBV5-1 TRBD2 . CASSPGLADGNIQYF TGCGCCAGCAGCCCGGGACTAGCGGATGGAAACATTCAGTACTTC
TRBJ2-1 TRBV19 TRBD2 . CATTLLAGGNNEQFF TGTGCCACCACATTACTAGCGGGGGGCAACAATGAGCAGTTCTTC